This TCR beta chain was retrieved from a study of fetal regulatory T cell absence and autoimmunity. Study-level results: The oligoclonal enrichment was interpreted as supporting antigen-driven pancreatic autoimmunity before birth in IPEX syndrome. Some top pancreas TCR clones were over 95-fold enriched versus cord blood.

The CDR3 totals 13 residues. Germline loops: CDR1 LNHDA, CDR2 SQIVND (reference sequence). As for this clone: The antigen remains undetermined. One end of the junction fails to match germline, which may point to a read error.

This was a survey-level run. The table came from immunoSEQ multiplex PCR; TCRdb's copy has only in-frame clones and leaves some out. Among about 46,000 clones listed, roughly 80% were seen once. The origin of this receptor is a newborn boy with IPEX syndrome. The gene calls are TRBV19 and TRBJ1-2; maybe TRBD1 (6 bases). The sample comprised cord blood. The CDR3 reads CASSIRGQWAGAF. The CDR3 DNA reads as TGTGCCAGTAGTATTCGGGGGCAATGGGCAGGGGCCTTC.